This T cell receptor (beta chain) comes out of a study of blood T cell repertoires in COVID-19. Study summary: The United States, Italy and Spain were the sources of the acute and convalescent COVID-19 samples. T cells, B-cell-depleted T cells, or PBMCs supplied cDNA or gDNA.

Cohort placement rested on clinical history that participants reported themselves. Only in-frame clones appear in the TCRdb table, and some are missing; sequencing was by immunoSEQ multiplex PCR. Of 190,000 or so clones in the sample, more than 80% are singletons; the top ten hold 1.2%. CDR3 size: 14 residues. Germline CDR1 is SGHRS and CDR2 is YFSETQ. V gave up 3 bases and J gave up 4 bases, with 11 bases separating them. The sample consisted of PBMCs or T cells enriched from blood (not recorded which). The receptor's source is a man aged 30 to 45 who had recovered from COVID-19. The rearrangement joins TRBV5-1 to TRBJ2-1; D gene ambiguous. The CDR3 here is CASSSDSKYNEQFF. The DNA of the CDR3 is TGCGCCAGCAGCTCTGACTCAAAATACAATGAGCAGTTCTTC.